The text below deals with one T cell receptor beta chain. Its target antigen remains unknown. Base qualities were left out, and no much larger clone turns up one base away. This record belongs to a study of T cell responses to AZD1222 COVID-19 vaccine (dated by TCRdb to about 2021). As for the study more broadly: TCR sequencing covered approximately 230 trial participants: around 210 given two doses of AZD1222 and around 26 given two doses of MenACWY control vaccine. Trial participants were enrolled by age into 18-55, 56-69 and 70-plus year subgroups, with around 150, 28 and 57 TCR-sequenced participants respectively. Findings and caveats that apply to the study as a whole: The vaccine-associated CD4 TCRs covered the entire spike protein, and the dominant responses fell in regions 160-218 and 743-854. Because no day 14 peak-response samples were available, the repertoires could be characterized only after the peak T cell response. In the small 56-69-year group, the increase in depth fell short of significance, most likely because of low power. Conclusions about previously exposed vaccinees are limited, since just six or seven AZD1222 recipients were seropositive for SARS-CoV-2 at baseline. Participants were mostly white British and included more females than males, and it was suggested by the authors that clonal diversity may have been underestimated. Reportedly, close to half of the unique spike-specific TCRs recognized epitopes lying outside the regions that are mutated in the B.1.351 and B.1.1.7 variants. After two AZD1222 doses, both the breadth and the depth of spike-specific TCRs were significantly higher than at day 0 and than in MenACWY recipients.

The germline V gene (reference sequence) gives CDR1 as LNHDA and CDR2 as SQIVND. V and J are truncated by 4 bases and 11 bases respectively, leaving an intervening sequence of 9 bases. There are 12 amino acids in the CDR3, from cysteine to phenylalanine inclusive. Just the 36-base CDR3 DNA is kept, in frame starting at base 1. The CDR3 regions of human TCRbeta chains were analyzed by immunosequencing. The original pipeline was this. Repertoire TCRs were matched against a reference library of SARS-CoV-2-specific TCRs generated with the MIRA antigen-specificity platform. Breadth was defined as the fraction of unique TCRs that were SARS-CoV-2-associated. Depth was defined as the fraction of total T cells that were SARS-CoV-2-associated. Using the MIRA data, each spike-specific TCR was mapped to the spike region that the TCR reacts to and placed in a CD4 or CD8 class. Log10-transformed breadth and depth values were compared by one-way ANOVA with Sidak's multiple comparisons tests. Imported from immuneACCESS, the table was reduced by TCRdb to in-frame sequences with V and J called. These copies leave out some clones; in studies compared against another copy, an unresolved V gene accounts for under half, and the cause of the remainder is not known. That table is the source of V, J and clone size, and D and trimming were worked out from the DNA. For this sample the table gives about 100,000 clones, of which around 87% were detected only once. The ten largest clonotypes hold 4.2% of the sample.

What this sample's time point label stands for: baseline before first vaccination. The meaning of the sample's treatment or condition label: meningococcal conjugate vaccine given as trial control. Vaccinee samples were obtained from the UK trials COV001 and COV002, which included a single-blind randomized controlled phase 2/3 trial of AZD1222 (ChAdOx1 nCoV-19) in healthy adults. For TCRbeta chain sequencing, PBMC samples from trial participants were taken at day 0 and at day 28 after the second dose. Sequenced material: peripheral blood, taken on day 0 of MenACWY control vaccination. This sequence was found in an adult in good health. The chain is encoded by TRBV19 joined to TRBJ1-6, with the D gene call left open. The CDR3 reads CASSRRRAPLHF. In nucleotides, the sequence is TGTGCCAGTAGTAGGCGGAGAGCACCCCTCCACTTT.